The entry below gives a single T cell receptor (beta chain) sequence along with its context. This clonotype was seen only a few times. The clone's antigen remains unknown. No per-base quality is available; no much larger clone lies one base away. The source of the sample is a study of breast tumors, draining lymph nodes, adjacent tissues (TCRdb year 2016). Background for the entire study: TCR beta repertoires were compared across tumor, adjacent nontumor tissue and axillary lymph nodes obtained from breast cancer patients. In human breast cancer, the study set out to assess how tumor, surrounding tissue and draining lymph node repertoires relate to one another and whether T cells might be exchanged between them. Findings and caveats that apply to the study as a whole: A scenario in which most tumor T cells derive from the lymph node and then expand within tumor tissue was judged to be consistent with the data. The study presented the conclusion that tumor T cells originate in lymph nodes as consistent with a hypothesis, not as something directly demonstrated. In luminal-like breast cancer, tumor and nontumor tissue repertoires resembled each other significantly more than in basal-like breast cancer. Tumor T-cell repertoires showed less diversity than lymph node repertoires and more diversity than nontumor tissue repertoires, and tumor T-cell repertoires showed preferential V and J gene usage.

These reads were obtained on an Illumina HiSeq 2000. TCR beta chain libraries were generated through multiplex PCR amplification. The amplified TCR beta chain products were analyzed by high-throughput sequencing. The public sequencing data were trimmed at Q25 with fastp and processed into clonotypes with MiXCR by TCRdb, which kept only in-frame beta chains. Identical CDR3 proteins give one entry, which carries the most common genes and DNA. For this sample there are about 35,000 distinct CDR3 sequences; roughly 36% appear just once. The ten largest make up 11% of the sample. The sample taken for sequencing was breast tumor tissue. This sequence was found in a female donor with breast cancer. Some clones in this sample may be carry-over from other donors' samples.

The nucleotides are TGTGCCAGCAGTTTATGGGCTAGCGGGAAAAATGAGCAGTTCTTC. It codes for CASSLWASGKNEQFF. The sequence links TRBV27 to TRBJ2-1; TRBD2 fits 9 bases in the junction. The germline V gene (reference sequence) sets CDR1 to MNHEY and CDR2 to SMNVEV. The CDR3 holds 15 amino acids from the cysteine to the phenylalanine. Only the CDR3 portion is preserved as DNA: 45 bases, with reading frame beginning at the first base. V has 1 base trimmed and J has 7 bases trimmed; junction bases matching no gene number 5.